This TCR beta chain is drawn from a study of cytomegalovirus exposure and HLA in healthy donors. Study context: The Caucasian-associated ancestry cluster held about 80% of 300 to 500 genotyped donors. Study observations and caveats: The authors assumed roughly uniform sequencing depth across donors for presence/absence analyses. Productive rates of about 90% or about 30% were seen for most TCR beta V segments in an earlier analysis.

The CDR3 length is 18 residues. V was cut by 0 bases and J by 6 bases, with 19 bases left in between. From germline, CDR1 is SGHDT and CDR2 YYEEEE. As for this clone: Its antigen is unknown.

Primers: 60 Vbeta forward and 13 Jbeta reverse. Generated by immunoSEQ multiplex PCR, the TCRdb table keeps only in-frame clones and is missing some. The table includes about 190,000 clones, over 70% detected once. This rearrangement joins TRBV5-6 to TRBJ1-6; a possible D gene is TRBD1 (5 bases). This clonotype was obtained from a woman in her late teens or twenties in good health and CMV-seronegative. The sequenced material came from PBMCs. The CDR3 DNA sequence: TGTGCCAGCAGCTTGGCCGGGACTTCTAACCTTCCTAATTCACCCCTCCACTTT. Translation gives CASSLAGTSNLPNSPLHF.